The entry that follows covers one TCR beta chain sequence. The antigen is unknown. The source of the sample is a study of blood T cells in healthy people across ages. Germline loops: CDR1 MNHEY, CDR2 SVGEGT. This CDR3 contains 15 residues. V was clipped by 7 bases and J by 6 bases, with 18 bases between them. They isolated at least 7 million PBMCs from each sample. Whole-study findings and limits: A roughly linear fall in TCR beta diversity per million T cells was seen with increasing age. Whereas aged donors had fewer naive CD4+ cells, long-lived donors had more of them and higher diversity.

With a J-beta primer mix and a sample-barcoded 5' primer, a second PCR ran about 7 to 12 cycles. The template-switch adaptor, which had 12 random nucleotides, put a tag on each cDNA molecule. TCRdb re-derived calls from the 5' RACE reads in MiXCR, one entry per CDR3 protein. This sample has about 970,000 distinct CDR3 sequences, with roughly half found just once. Sequenced sample: blood. V gene TRBV6-2 or TRBV6-3 combines with J gene TRBJ2-2, with D perhaps matching TRBD1 (6 bases). This receptor was identified in a woman in her fifties or sixties in good health. The CDR3 coding sequence is TGTGCCAGCACCGAGGGGGACATCGTTGCCGGGGAGCTGTTTTTT. This translates into CASTEGDIVAGELFF.